Listed below are T cell receptor beta chains from one sample, sequenced in a study of metastatic and nonmetastatic thyroid tumors. MiXCR was used by TCRdb to re-call the PCR reads. The table lists about 7,000 clones, under 20% of them singletons, with 24% in the top ten. Sequencing was carried out using adjacent normal tissue. The receptors were sampled from a male donor with papillary thyroid cancer or a benign thyroid nodule (not recorded which). Some clones in this sample may be carry-over from other donors' samples. The CDR3 runs from the conserved cysteine through the conserved F or W. D genes are given only for firm matches. Rows may omit the clone size; those that give it use once, few, many or a size class.

V: TRBV7-2; J: TRBJ1-6; D: .; size: once; DNA: TGTGCAAGCAGCTTAGCAGCAAGATCCTATAATTCACCCCTCCACTTT; CDR3: CASSLAARSYNSPLHF
V: TRBV28; J: TRBJ1-2; D: .; size: many; DNA: TGTGCCAGCCAGGGATTCCGAGGTGGCTACACCTTC; CDR3: CASQGFRGGYTF
V: TRBV10-3; J: TRBJ2-7; D: TRBD1; size: few; DNA: TGTGCCATCGCCCGAGGGGGACAGTACGAGCAGTACTTC; CDR3: CAIARGGQYEQYF
V: TRBV19; J: TRBJ1-5; D: .; size: few; DNA: TGTGCCAGTAGTCCAAAGGGAGGGGTGAATAGCAATCAGCCCCAGCATTTT; CDR3: CASSPKGGVNSNQPQHF
V: TRBV20-1; J: TRBJ2-7; D: TRBD2; size: many; DNA: TGCAGTGCTAGAGATTCATCGCCACTAGCGGAGATACTCTCCTACGAGCAGTACTTC; CDR3: CSARDSSPLAEILSYEQYF
V: TRBV10-3; J: TRBJ2-2; D: .; size: many; DNA: TGTGCCATCAGTGAGTCACGGCAGGGGATCGGGGAGCTGTTTTTT; CDR3: CAISESRQGIGELFF
V: TRBV6-1; J: TRBJ2-2; D: TRBD1; size: few; DNA: TGTGCCAGCATAAGAGACAGGGGGCGAAACACCGGGGAGCTGTTTTTT; CDR3: CASIRDRGRNTGELFF
V: TRBV4-3; J: TRBJ2-4; D: TRBD2; size: many; DNA: TGCGCCAGCAGCCAAGGGACTAGCGAAGAAAACATTCAGTACTTC; CDR3: CASSQGTSEENIQYF
V: TRBV7-2; J: TRBJ1-1; D: .; size: .; DNA: TGTGCCAGCAGCTTAAGGCTGGCCACAGCTGAAGCTTTCTTT; CDR3: CASSLRLATAEAFF
V: TRBV7-9; J: TRBJ1-1; D: .; size: medium-sized; DNA: TGTGCCAGCAGCTCCATGGACAGTGAAGCTTTCTTT; CDR3: CASSSMDSEAFF
V: TRBV6-6; J: TRBJ1-4; D: .; size: .; DNA: TGTGCCAGCAGTTACTCGACCCTGGGGAGTGAAAAACTGTTTTTT; CDR3: CASSYSTLGSEKLFF
V: TRBV20-1; J: TRBJ1-1; D: .; size: many; DNA: TGCAGTGCTAGAGATCCGAGGTCCCCCACTGAAGCTTTCTTT; CDR3: CSARDPRSPTEAFF
V: TRBV12-3/TRBV12-4; J: TRBJ1-5; D: TRBD1; size: medium-sized; DNA: TGTGCCAGCAGAATGACAGGGAGCAGCAATCAGCCCCAGCATTTT; CDR3: CASRMTGSSNQPQHF
V: TRBV11-1; J: TRBJ2-1; D: TRBD2; size: .; DNA: TGTGCCAGCAGCTCTGAGGGTGGGACTAGCGGGGAGAATGAGCAGTTCTTC; CDR3: CASSSEGGTSGENEQFF
V: TRBV5-1; J: TRBJ1-2; D: .; size: .; DNA: TGCGCCAGCAGCGAAGGGACACGCAACCTTAACTATGGCTACACCTTC; CDR3: CASSEGTRNLNYGYTF
V: TRBV11-2; J: TRBJ2-1; D: .; size: many; DNA: TGTGCCAGCAGCAATAAATGGGGGAACTCCTACAATGAGCAGGTCTTC; CDR3: CASSNKWGNSYNEQVF
V: TRBV2; J: TRBJ2-5; D: TRBD2; size: .; DNA: TGTGCCAGCGGGTGGGGGCGGGGGGCCCAAGAGACCCAGTACTTC; CDR3: CASGWGRGAQETQYF
V: TRBV30; J: TRBJ2-7; D: TRBD1; size: once; DNA: TGTGCCTGGTGGACAGGGAACTACGAGCAGTACTTC; CDR3: CAWWTGNYEQYF
V: TRBV28; J: TRBJ1-6; D: TRBD1; size: .; DNA: TGTGCCAGCAGTTTGCCGAAGACAGGGAGTTATAATTCACCCCTCCACTTT; CDR3: CASSLPKTGSYNSPLHF
V: TRBV9; J: TRBJ2-5; D: .; size: .; DNA: TGTGCCAGCAGCGTAGGAGGACGGAGGGAGACCCAGTACTTC; CDR3: CASSVGGRRETQYF
V: TRBV19; J: TRBJ2-7; D: TRBD1; size: few; DNA: TGTGCCAGTGCAGGGGGCGGGTACGAGCAGTACTTC; CDR3: CASAGGGYEQYF
V: TRBV11-2; J: TRBJ2-4; D: .; size: .; DNA: TGTGCCAGCAGTACACTAGACCGGGACGTACGTTATCTAGCCAAAAACATTCAGTACTTC; CDR3: CASSTLDRDVRYLAKNIQYF
V: TRBV7-8; J: TRBJ2-1; D: .; size: .; DNA: TGTGCCATCAGCCAAGAAGGGTCGTTGGGTGTTACGCAGTTCTTC; CDR3: CAISQEGSLGVTQFF
V: TRBV12-3/TRBV12-4; J: TRBJ1-3; D: .; size: .; DNA: TGTGCCAGCAGTTTTCGGAACTCTGGAAACACCATATATTTT; CDR3: CASSFRNSGNTIYF
V: TRBV2; J: TRBJ2-7; D: .; size: .; DNA: TGTGCCAGCAGTGAAGATTCTGGGGCCTTCTACGAGCAGTACTTC; CDR3: CASSEDSGAFYEQYF
V: TRBV2; J: TRBJ1-6; D: .; size: medium-sized; DNA: TGTGCCAGCAGTGAAGGGGGTTGGTCACCCCTCCACTTT; CDR3: CASSEGGWSPLHF
V: TRBV20-1; J: TRBJ2-1; D: .; size: few; DNA: TGCAGTGCCGGACGGCCGAGGGGTCTATTTGAGCAGTTCTTC; CDR3: CSAGRPRGLFEQFF
V: TRBV6-2/TRBV6-3; J: TRBJ1-6; D: TRBD1; size: few; DNA: TGTGCCAGCAGTCCGGACAGGGTGTATTCACCCCTCCACTTT; CDR3: CASSPDRVYSPLHF
V: TRBV28; J: TRBJ2-7; D: TRBD2; size: .; DNA: TGTGCCAGCAGTCCCGGACTAGCGGGGGGGTACGAGCAGTACTTC; CDR3: CASSPGLAGGYEQYF
V: TRBV30; J: TRBJ2-1; D: .; size: .; DNA: TGTGCCGCCGGGACCAACTCCTACAATGAGCAGTTCTTC; CDR3: CAAGTNSYNEQFF
V: TRBV28; J: TRBJ2-1; D: TRBD2; size: .; DNA: TGTGCCAGCAGGGGGACTAGCGGTCGGGGGCACTACAATGAGCAGTTCTTC; CDR3: CASRGTSGRGHYNEQFF
V: TRBV30; J: TRBJ2-7; D: TRBD2; size: many; DNA: TGTGCCTGGGGACTAGCGGGGGGGTACGAGCAGTACTTC; CDR3: CAWGLAGGYEQYF
V: TRBV27; J: TRBJ1-2; D: .; size: few; DNA: TGTGCCAGCAGGCCATATGGCAGCTACTATGGCTACACCTTC; CDR3: CASRPYGSYYGYTF
V: TRBV19; J: TRBJ1-5; D: .; size: few; DNA: TGTGCCAGTAGTGTTAGTAACAATCAGCCCCAGCATTTT; CDR3: CASSVSNNQPQHF
V: TRBV6-1; J: TRBJ2-7; D: .; size: few; DNA: TGTGCCAGCAGTGAAAGGGGCTCCCACGAGCAGTACTTC; CDR3: CASSERGSHEQYF
V: TRBV6-6; J: TRBJ2-7; D: .; size: few; DNA: TGTGCCAGTAGTTACGCGGCTAGCCGGTGGTACTCCTACGAGCAGTACTTC; CDR3: CASSYAASRWYSYEQYF
V: TRBV5-1; J: TRBJ1-2; D: TRBD1; size: .; DNA: TGCGCCAGCAGCGTAGGACAGGCTAACTATGGCTACACCTTC; CDR3: CASSVGQANYGYTF
V: TRBV18; J: TRBJ1-3; D: TRBD1; size: many; DNA: TGTGCCAGCTCACCGTCCGGGACAGCTCTCTTCTCTGGAAACACCATATATTTT; CDR3: CASSPSGTALFSGNTIYF
V: TRBV11-2; J: TRBJ2-2; D: .; size: .; DNA: TGTGCCAGCAGCCCCTGGCAGGGCTGTGCGAACACCGGGGAGCTGTTTTTT; CDR3: CASSPWQGCANTGELFF
V: TRBV6-2/TRBV6-3; J: TRBJ2-5; D: TRBD2; size: .; DNA: TGTGCCAGCAGTTACGGAGGAGGCGGGAGGCAAGAGACCCAGTACTTC; CDR3: CASSYGGGGRQETQYF
V: TRBV4-2; J: TRBJ1-3; D: TRBD1; size: many; DNA: TGTGCCAGCAGCCCGGCAGGGGGCTCTGGAAACACCATATATTTT; CDR3: CASSPAGGSGNTIYF
V: TRBV27; J: TRBJ1-5; D: .; size: .; DNA: TGTGCCAGCAGTTTCGCGGGTAGTAAGCCCCAGCATTTT; CDR3: CASSFAGSKPQHF